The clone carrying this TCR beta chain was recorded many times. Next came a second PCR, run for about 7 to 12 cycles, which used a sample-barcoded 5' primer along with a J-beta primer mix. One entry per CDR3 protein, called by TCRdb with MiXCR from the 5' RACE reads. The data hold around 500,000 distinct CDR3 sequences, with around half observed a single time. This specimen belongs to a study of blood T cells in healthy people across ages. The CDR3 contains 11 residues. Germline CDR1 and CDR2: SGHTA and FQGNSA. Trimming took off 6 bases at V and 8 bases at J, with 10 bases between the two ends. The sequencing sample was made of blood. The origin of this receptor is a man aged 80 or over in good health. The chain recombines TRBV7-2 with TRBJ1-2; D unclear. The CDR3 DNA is TGTGCCAGCAGGGATATGTGGGGCTACACCTTC. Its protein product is CASRDMWGYTF.